There are many counts of the clone carrying this T cell receptor beta chain. Unsorted whole blood yielded blood RNA, and germline DNA was extracted as well. Blood samples of approximately 3.6 milliliters were drawn preoperatively. V shed 6 bases, J shed 5 bases, and the junction held 3 bases outside the gene matches. This CDR3 is 14 amino acids long. This sample was included in a study of tumor-infiltrating lymphocytes in primary liver carcinoma. Study as a whole: Samples returned roughly 3.5 to 8 million productive TCRbeta reads, a yield that was similar across tissue types.

Production of TCR beta cDNA used around 500 ng total RNA together with a constant-region primer. Slightly modified ARM-PCR, run as three nested multiplex PCR rounds, produced the TCR beta libraries. Rounds one and two of PCR, each of roughly 11 cycles, were primed with TRBV1-TRBV30 forward primers and a C-beta reverse primer. TCRdb reprocessed the multiplex PCR reads via MiXCR and lists one record per CDR3 protein. The table has about 350,000 distinct CDR3 sequences, around three fifths seen once. This sequence joins TRBV12-3 or TRBV12-4 and TRBJ2-1; the match to TRBD2 covers 11 bases. This clonotype originated in a man between 35 and 55 years old with primary liver carcinoma and hepatitis B virus infection. The sequenced sample consisted of peripheral blood. The CDR3 DNA follows: TGTGCCAGCAGGCCGACTAGCGGGAACAATGAGCAGTTCTTC. It yields the protein CASRPTSGNNEQFF.